Below are 28 T cell receptor beta chains sequenced from a single sample in a study of glioma-infiltrating T cells after dendritic cell vaccination. Clones were sequenced by immunoSEQ multiplex PCR, and TCRdb holds only the in-frame ones, with some missing. Of around 100,000 clones listed, roughly 80% were seen once; the top ten hold over 9.5%. Specimen: blood, collected before dendritic cell vaccination. Every receptor here comes from a human donor with glioblastoma.

This clone was picked up one time. The chain combines TRBV6-1 with TRBJ1-1, with D possibly matching TRBD1 (5 bases). This CDR3 is 13 amino acids long. Trimming removed 6 bases at V and 1 base at J, with 9 bases between. CDR1 is MNHNS and CDR2 is SASEGT in the germline V gene. The CDR3 DNA is TGTGCCAGCAGGCTTCAGGGGAACACTGAAGCTTTCTTT. It is translated as CASRLQGNTEAFF.

In DNA, the CDR3 is TGTGCCATCAGTGCGGGCTGGACAGGGGAGGACGAGAACACTGAAGCTTTCTTT. Encoded protein: CAISAGWTGEDENTEAFF. The chain links TRBV10-3 to TRBJ1-1; 9 bases agree with TRBD1. The V gene's germline CDR1 is ENHRY and CDR2 SYGVKD. V gave up 4 bases and J gave up 1 base; unmatched junction bases: 13. The CDR3 is 18 residues long.

V and J are TRBV10-3 and TRBJ1-1; 8 nucleotides line up with TRBD1. Germline CDR1 ENHRY, CDR2 SYGVKD. The CDR3 totals 14 residues. The V segment lost 6 bases and the J segment 5 bases; nucleotides outside the gene matches: 8. CDR3 sequence reads: CAIRTGEEGTEAFF. The CDR3 coding sequence is TGTGCCATCAGGACAGGGGAAGAGGGGACTGAAGCTTTCTTT.

The rearrangement links TRBV5-1 to TRBJ2-7; 10 positions match TRBD1. The CDR3 loop spans 14 amino acids. Germline V lookup: CDR1 SGHRS, CDR2 YFSETQ. The V segment lost 7 bases and the J segment 2 bases; nucleotides outside the gene matches: 6. The CDR3 bases are TGCGCCAGCCGTCGGACAGGGGGGACCTACGAGCAGTACTTC. Translating gives CASRRTGGTYEQYF.

V is TRBV6-6 and J is TRBJ1-1; a possible D gene is TRBD1 (6 bases). The CDR3 loop spans 14 amino acids. Germline-derived CDR1 and CDR2 are MNHNY and SVGAGI (reference sequence). Trimming cost V 2 bases and J 1 base, with 8 bases left between them. The CDR3 sequence is CASSYGQSNTEAFF. Here the CDR3 DNA reads TGTGCCAGCAGTTACGGACAGTCGAACACTGAAGCTTTCTTT.

The CDR3 protein is CASTELTDEAFF. For the CDR3, the DNA is TGTGCCAGTACCGAACTAACGGATGAAGCTTTCTTT. V gene TRBV19 combines with J gene TRBJ1-1; no definite D call. The CDR3 extends over 12 amino acids. Per germline, CDR1 LNHDA and CDR2 SQIVND (reference sequence). V lost 7 bases and J 7 bases, leaving 13 bases between the germline ends.

This sequence joins TRBV7-9 and TRBJ1-3; D is ambiguous. Germline V gives CDR1 SEHNR, CDR2 FQNEAQ (reference sequence). This CDR3 contains 16 residues. With 1 base removed from V and 3 bases from J, the gap between germline ends came to 13 bases. The CDR3 region has the DNA TGTGCCAGCAGCTTAGGGGGAGCCGACGGTGGAAACACCATATATTTT. The encoded protein is CASSLGGADGGNTIYF.

The V and J genes are TRBV6-5 and TRBJ2-3; TRBD2 matches 7 bases. The J segment lost 3 bases and the V segment lost 2 bases, leaving 8 bases of the junction unmatched. Germline loops: CDR1 MNHEY, CDR2 SVGAGI. The CDR3 has 16 amino acids. Here the CDR3 reads CASSYGAWGGTDTQYF. CDR3 nucleotides: TGTGCCAGCAGTTACGGGGCGTGGGGGGGGACAGATACGCAGTATTTT.

The chain joins TRBV10-3 to TRBJ2-2; 8 positions match TRBD1. With 4 bases clipped from V and 4 bases from J, the junction kept 2 bases outside the gene matches. Germline V gives CDR1 ENHRY, CDR2 SYGVKD. This CDR3 is 14 amino acids long. As DNA, the CDR3 is TGTGCCATCAGTGGGGGGACAGGCACCGGGGAGCTGTTTTTT. This translates into CAISGGTGTGELFF.

The chain carries TRBV14 and TRBJ2-5; D possibly corresponds to TRBD2 (6 bases). The V end was cut by 4 bases, the J end by 4 bases, with 19 bases between. The CDR3 covers 16 residues. Germline V gene sequence: CDR1 SGHDN, CDR2 FVKESK. CDR3 sequence: CASSPLQTRVTETQYF. CDR3 nucleotide sequence: TGTGCCAGCAGCCCCCTGCAGACTAGAGTGACAGAGACCCAGTACTTC.

A note on this clone: The junction does not match germline at one end; this may be a read error. At the DNA level, this CDR3 is encoded by other sequences in the same sample as well. The V and J genes are TRBV7-6 and TRBJ1-6, with D uncertain. This CDR3 has 16 residues. Germline loops: CDR1 SGHVS, CDR2 FNYEAQ. The CDR3 coding sequence is TGTGCCAGCAGCTTAGAGTGGAGCTCCTATAATTCCCCCCTCCACTTT. It translates to CASSLEWSSYNSPLHF. The variable domain in full, with the rest retrieved from reference TRBV7-6 and TRBJ1-6, is GAGVSQSPRYKVTKRGQDVALRCDPISGHVSLYWYRQALGQGPEFLTYFNYEAQQDKSGLPNDRFSAERPEGSISTLTIQRTEQRDSAMYRCASSLEWSSYNSPLHFGNGTRLTVT.

Only a few counts were recorded for this clone. The rearrangement joins TRBV23-1 to TRBJ1-2; weak D call: TRBD1 (5 bases). TRBV23-1 is treated as an ORF (open reading frame) with a function not yet certain. The CDR3 runs 13 residues. The V gene lost 5 bases and the J gene lost 13 bases, with 20 bases spanning the gap. The CDR3: CASSETAEGQGTF. CDR3 DNA: TGCGCCAGCAGTGAGACGGCGGAGGGTCAGGGCACCTTC.

This clone was observed a few times. The V gene is TRBV20-1, the J gene TRBJ2-1, with D tentatively TRBD1 (5 bases). The germline V gene encodes CDR1 DFQATT and CDR2 SNEGSKA (reference sequence). V gave up 8 bases and J gave up 6 bases, with 11 bases separating them. This CDR3 has 11 residues. This chain's CDR3 is CSYFQGNEQFF. CDR3 sequence (DNA): TGCAGTTACTTTCAGGGCAATGAGCAGTTCTTC.

The rearrangement links TRBV11-2 to TRBJ2-3; 10 bases are a match to TRBD2. V was pared by 5 bases and J by 2 bases, with 16 bases of the junction left unmatched. This CDR3 comprises 19 residues. Germline V gene sequence: CDR1 SGHAT, CDR2 FQNNGV. CDR3 bases: TGTGCCAGCAGCCCGCGGACTCCCCTAGCGGGGGTTCCCACAGATACGCAGTATTTT. It is translated as CASSPRTPLAGVPTDTQYF.

This clone was observed once. V usage is TRBV9 and J usage is TRBJ2-1, with D tentatively TRBD1 (6 bases). Trimming stripped 0 bases from V and 9 bases from J, with 10 bases between. Germline assignment: CDR1 SGDLS and CDR2 YYNGEE. CDR3 length: 13 amino acids. This CDR3 reads CASSVVRGGEQFF. The CDR3 DNA reads as TGTGCCAGCAGCGTAGTCAGGGGCGGTGAGCAGTTCTTC.

This clone was detected only once. The chain uses TRBV5-4 and TRBJ2-7; D might be TRBD1 (6 bases). CDR3 length equals 14 residues. Trimming took off 3 bases at V and 2 bases at J, with 12 bases between the two ends. CDR1 and CDR2 from the germline V gene are SGHNT and YYREEE (reference sequence). Here the CDR3 reads CASSWDTGPYEQYF. CDR3 in DNA: TGTGCCAGCAGCTGGGACACCGGGCCCTACGAGCAGTACTTC.

The chain is built from TRBV30 and TRBJ1-2; TRBD1 might be the D (6 bases). The V gene's germline CDR1 is GTSNPN and CDR2 SVGIG (reference sequence). The CDR3 length is 14 residues. The V end lost 4 bases, the J end lost 8 bases, and 20 bases lay between the germline ends. CDR3 nucleotides: TGTGCCTGGACCCGGACGGGTTCAGGGGTGGGCTACACCTTC. This translates into CAWTRTGSGVGYTF. The variable domain in full, with the rest retrieved from reference TRBV30 and TRBJ1-2, is SQTIHQWPATLVQPVGSPLSLECTVEGTSNPNLYWYRQAAGRGLQLLFYSVGIGQISSEVPQNLSASRPQDRQFILSSKKLLLSDSGFYLCAWTRTGSGVGYTFGSGTRLTVV.

This sequence joins TRBV19 and TRBJ1-5, with D maybe TRBD1 (6 bases). The CDR3 totals 15 residues. Germline-derived CDR1 and CDR2 are LNHDA and SQIVND (reference sequence). Trimming shortened V by 5 bases and J by 1 base, and 12 bases separated the two germline ends. DNA of the CDR3: TGTGCCAGTAGTGCAGGGGACGAAAGCAATCAGCCCCAGCATTTT. Its translation is CASSAGDESNQPQHF.

This clone has a handful of counts. V and J are TRBV5-4 and TRBJ1-3; D is possibly TRBD1 (5 bases). Germline V CDR1 and CDR2: SGHNT, YYREEE (reference sequence). The V end lost 3 bases, the J end lost 3 bases, and 13 bases lay between the germline ends. The CDR3 is 15 amino acids. CDR3 region: CASSSIPRDGNTIYF. The DNA for the CDR3 is TGTGCCAGCAGCTCGATCCCCAGGGATGGAAACACCATATATTTT.

The chain combines TRBV28 with TRBJ2-7; TRBD2 aligns across 12 bases. V was pared by 6 bases and J by 2 bases, with 8 bases of the junction left unmatched. Germline V gene lookup returns CDR1 MDHEN and CDR2 SYDVKM. The CDR3 covers 16 residues. The CDR3 coding sequence is TGTGCCAGCAGCTACAAACTAGCGGGGGGTCCCTACGAGCAGTACTTC. It yields the protein CASSYKLAGGPYEQYF. The full variable domain, rest sourced from reference TRBV28 and TRBJ2-7, is DVKVTQSSRYLVKRTGEKVFLECVQDMDHENMFWYRQDPGLGLRLIYFSYDVKMKEKGDIPEGYSVSREKKERFSLILESASTNQTSMYLCASSYKLAGGPYEQYFGPGTRLTVT.

V and J are TRBV20-1 and TRBJ1-3; D is uncertain. Germline CDR1 and CDR2: DFQATT and SNEGSKA (reference sequence). The length of the CDR3 is 11 residues. V was shortened by 5 bases and J by 2 bases, with 4 bases between the two germline ends. The CDR3 nucleotides read TGCAGTGCTTCCACTGGAAACACCATATATTTT. This encodes CSASTGNTIYF.

This chain connects TRBV4-3 to TRBJ1-1; 8 nucleotides agree with TRBD1. J was trimmed by 1 base and V by 5 bases; bases with no gene match: 9. Germline V lookup: CDR1 LGHNA, CDR2 YSLEER. This CDR3 comprises 16 residues. The CDR3 loop reads CASSSPGTGSNTEAFF. In DNA form, the CDR3 reads TGCGCCAGCAGCTCCCCCGGGACAGGCTCGAACACTGAAGCTTTCTTT.

The V call is TRBV19, the J call TRBJ1-2, with a tentative D call TRBD1 (6 bases). The V gene's germline CDR1 is LNHDA and CDR2 SQIVND (reference sequence). V was shortened by 1 base and J by 6 bases, with 9 bases between the two germline ends. The CDR3 runs to 13 residues. CDR3 DNA: TGTGCCAGTAGTATAGGCAGGGGAGATGGCTACACCTTC. Protein product: CASSIGRGDGYTF.

The rearrangement uses TRBV25-1 and TRBJ1-5; the match to TRBD1 covers 9 bases. The trim removed 6 bases at V and 2 bases at J, leaving 5 bases unmatched. The CDR3 runs 15 residues. Germline assignment: CDR1 MGHDK and CDR2 SYGVNS. CDR3 in amino acids: CASRGQGRGNQPQHF. CDR3 nucleotide sequence: TGTGCCAGCAGAGGACAGGGGAGGGGCAATCAGCCCCAGCATTTT.

The V gene is TRBV4-3, the J gene TRBJ2-1; 11 bases are shared with TRBD2. Germline-derived CDR1 and CDR2 are LGHNA and YSLEER. The CDR3 has 16 amino acids. J was trimmed by 2 bases and V by 5 bases; bases with no gene match: 5. The CDR3 spells CASSARLAGTYNEQFF. The CDR3 bases are TGCGCCAGCAGCGCCAGACTAGCGGGGACCTACAATGAGCAGTTCTTC.

The chain uses TRBV7-6 and TRBJ1-5, with TRBD1 as a possible D gene (6 bases). The V gene's germline CDR1 is SGHVS and CDR2 FNYEAQ. The V and J ends lost 5 bases and 15 bases respectively, with 20 bases between them. This CDR3 has 13 amino acids. CDR3 DNA sequence: TGTGCCAGCAGCCCCTCCGAAGGGGGGGTATGGCATTTT. Protein product: CASSPSEGGVWHF.

The chain combines TRBV6-1 with TRBJ1-2; TRBD1 is a possible D gene (5 bases). Germline CDR1 is MNHNS and CDR2 is SASEGT. The ends were cut back, 3 bases at V and 8 bases at J, with 13 bases in the middle. This CDR3 is built from 13 residues. The CDR3 bases are TGTGCCAGCAGTGATGGCAGGGAAGGCGGCTACACCTTC. It codes for CASSDGREGGYTF.

V and J are TRBV6-1 and TRBJ2-7, with a weak D call TRBD1 (5 bases). The CDR3 has 14 amino acids. The V gene lost 5 bases and the J gene lost 5 bases, with 16 bases spanning the gap. Germline V gives CDR1 MNHNS, CDR2 SASEGT. The CDR3 sequence: CASSSAGYWNEQYF. CDR3 DNA sequence: TGTGCCAGCAGTTCCGCAGGGTACTGGAACGAGCAGTACTTC.